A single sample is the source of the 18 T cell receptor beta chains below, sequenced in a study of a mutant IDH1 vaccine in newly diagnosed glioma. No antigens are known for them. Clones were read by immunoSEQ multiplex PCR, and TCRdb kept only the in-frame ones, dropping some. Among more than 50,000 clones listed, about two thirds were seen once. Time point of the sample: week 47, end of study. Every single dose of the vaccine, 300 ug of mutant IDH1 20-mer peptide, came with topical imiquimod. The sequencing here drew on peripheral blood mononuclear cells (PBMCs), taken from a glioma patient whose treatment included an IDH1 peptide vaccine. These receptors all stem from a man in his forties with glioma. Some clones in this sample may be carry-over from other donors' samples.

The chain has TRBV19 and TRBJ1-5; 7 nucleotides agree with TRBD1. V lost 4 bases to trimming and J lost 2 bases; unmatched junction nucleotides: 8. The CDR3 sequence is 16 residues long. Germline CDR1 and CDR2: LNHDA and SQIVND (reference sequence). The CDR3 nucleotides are TGTGCCAGTAGTACCGGAGGGACAGCGGGCAATCAGCCCCAGCATTTT. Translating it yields CASSTGGTAGNQPQHF.

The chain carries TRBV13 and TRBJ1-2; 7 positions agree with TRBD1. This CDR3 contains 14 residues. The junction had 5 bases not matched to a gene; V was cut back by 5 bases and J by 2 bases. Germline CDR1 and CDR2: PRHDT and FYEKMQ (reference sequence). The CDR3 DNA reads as TGTGCCAGCAGCATCAGGACAGGCAACTATGGCTACACCTTC. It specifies CASSIRTGNYGYTF. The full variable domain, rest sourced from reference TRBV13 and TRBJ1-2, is AAGVIQSPRHLIKEKRETATLKCYPIPRHDTVYWYQQGPGQDPQFLISFYEKMQSDKGSIPDRFSAQQFSDYHSELNMSSLELGDSALYFCASSIRTGNYGYTFGSGTRLTVV.

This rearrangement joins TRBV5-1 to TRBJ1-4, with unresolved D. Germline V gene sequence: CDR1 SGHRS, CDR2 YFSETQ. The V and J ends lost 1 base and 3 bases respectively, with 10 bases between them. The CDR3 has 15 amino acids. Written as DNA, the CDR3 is TGCGCCAGCAGCTTGAACAGTCTTTCTAATGAAAAACTGTTTTTT. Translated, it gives CASSLNSLSNEKLFF.

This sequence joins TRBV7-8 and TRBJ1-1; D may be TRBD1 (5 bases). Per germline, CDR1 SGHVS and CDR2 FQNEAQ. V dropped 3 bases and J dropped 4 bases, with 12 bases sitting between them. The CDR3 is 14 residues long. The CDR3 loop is CASSFANTGTEAFF. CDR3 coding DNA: TGTGCCAGCAGCTTCGCGAACACAGGCACTGAAGCTTTCTTT.

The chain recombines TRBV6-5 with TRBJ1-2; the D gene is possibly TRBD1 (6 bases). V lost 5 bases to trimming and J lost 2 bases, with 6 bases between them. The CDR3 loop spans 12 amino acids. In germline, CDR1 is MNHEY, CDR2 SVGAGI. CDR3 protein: CASSTGNYGYTF. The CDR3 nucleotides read TGTGCCAGCAGTACAGGGAACTATGGCTACACCTTC.

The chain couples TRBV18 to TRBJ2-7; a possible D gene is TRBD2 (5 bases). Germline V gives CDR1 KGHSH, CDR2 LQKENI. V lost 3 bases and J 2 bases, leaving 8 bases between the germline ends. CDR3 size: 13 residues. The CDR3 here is CASSPGAAYEQYF. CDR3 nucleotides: TGTGCCAGCTCACCCGGAGCGGCCTACGAGCAGTACTTC.

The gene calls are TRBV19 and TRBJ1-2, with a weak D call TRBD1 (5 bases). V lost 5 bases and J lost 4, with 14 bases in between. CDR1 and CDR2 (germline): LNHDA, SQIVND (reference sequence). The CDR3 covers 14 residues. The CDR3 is CASSLDTESYGYTF. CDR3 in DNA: TGTGCCAGTAGTTTGGACACAGAATCCTATGGCTACACCTTC. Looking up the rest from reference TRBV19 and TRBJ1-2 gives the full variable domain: DGGITQSPKYLFRKEGQNVTLSCEQNLNHDAMYWYRQDPGQGLRLIYYSQIVNDFQKGDIAEGYSVSREKKESFPLTVTSAQKNPTAFYLCASSLDTESYGYTFGSGTRLTVV.

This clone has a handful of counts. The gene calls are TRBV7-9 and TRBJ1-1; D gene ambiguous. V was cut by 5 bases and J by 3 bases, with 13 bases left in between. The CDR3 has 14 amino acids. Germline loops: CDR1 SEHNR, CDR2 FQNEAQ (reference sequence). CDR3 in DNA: TGTGCCAGCAGCCAGACACGCCGGGACACTGAAGCTTTCTTT. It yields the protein CASSQTRRDTEAFF.

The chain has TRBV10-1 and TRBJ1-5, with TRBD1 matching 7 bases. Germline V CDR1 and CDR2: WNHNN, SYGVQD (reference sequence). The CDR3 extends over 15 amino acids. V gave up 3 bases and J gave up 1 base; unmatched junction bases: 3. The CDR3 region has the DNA TGCGCCAGCAGTGATTGGGACAGCAGCAATCAGCCCCAGCATTTT. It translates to CASSDWDSSNQPQHF.

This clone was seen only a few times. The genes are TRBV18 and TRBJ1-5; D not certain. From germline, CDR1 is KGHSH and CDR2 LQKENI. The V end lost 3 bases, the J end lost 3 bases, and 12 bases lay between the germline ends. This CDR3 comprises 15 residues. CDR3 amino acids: CASSPREQPNQPQHF. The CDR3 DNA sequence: TGTGCCAGCTCACCTAGGGAACAGCCCAATCAGCCCCAGCATTTT.

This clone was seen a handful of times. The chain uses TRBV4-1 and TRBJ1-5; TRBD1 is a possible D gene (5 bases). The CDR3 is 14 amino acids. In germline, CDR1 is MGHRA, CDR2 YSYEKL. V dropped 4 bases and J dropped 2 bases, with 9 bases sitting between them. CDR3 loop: CASSPGPGNQPQHF. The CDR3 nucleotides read TGCGCCAGCAGCCCGGGACCAGGCAATCAGCCCCAGCATTTT.

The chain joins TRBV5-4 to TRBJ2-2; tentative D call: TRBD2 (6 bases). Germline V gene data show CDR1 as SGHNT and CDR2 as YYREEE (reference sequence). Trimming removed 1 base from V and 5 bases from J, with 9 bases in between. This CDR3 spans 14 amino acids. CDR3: CASSLTRGTGELFF. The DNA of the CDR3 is TGTGCCAGCAGCTTGACGCGGGGTACCGGGGAGCTGTTTTTT.

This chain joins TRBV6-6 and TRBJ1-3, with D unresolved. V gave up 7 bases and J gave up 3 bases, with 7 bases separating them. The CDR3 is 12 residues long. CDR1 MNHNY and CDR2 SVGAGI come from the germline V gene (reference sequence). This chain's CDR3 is CASTYSGNTIYF. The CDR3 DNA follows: TGTGCCAGCACCTATAGTGGAAACACCATATATTTT.

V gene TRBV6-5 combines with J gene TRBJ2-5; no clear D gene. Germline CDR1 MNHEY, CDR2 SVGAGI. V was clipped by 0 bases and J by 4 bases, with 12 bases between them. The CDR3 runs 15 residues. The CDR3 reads CASSYSSMGLETQYF. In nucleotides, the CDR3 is TGTGCCAGCAGTTACTCTAGTATGGGATTAGAGACCCAGTACTTC.

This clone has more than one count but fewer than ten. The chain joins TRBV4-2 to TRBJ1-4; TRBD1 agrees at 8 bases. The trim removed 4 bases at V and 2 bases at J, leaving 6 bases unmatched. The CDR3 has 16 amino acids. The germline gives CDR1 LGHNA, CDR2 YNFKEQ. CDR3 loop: CASSLGTGVTNEKLFF. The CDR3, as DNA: TGTGCCAGCAGCCTGGGGACAGGTGTCACTAATGAAAAACTGTTTTTT.

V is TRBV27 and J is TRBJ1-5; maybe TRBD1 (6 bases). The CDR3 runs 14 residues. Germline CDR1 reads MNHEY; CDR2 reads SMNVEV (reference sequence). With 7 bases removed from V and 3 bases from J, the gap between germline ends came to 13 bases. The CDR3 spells CASNAQGYNQPQHF. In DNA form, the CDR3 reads TGTGCCAGCAACGCACAGGGTTACAATCAGCCCCAGCATTTT.

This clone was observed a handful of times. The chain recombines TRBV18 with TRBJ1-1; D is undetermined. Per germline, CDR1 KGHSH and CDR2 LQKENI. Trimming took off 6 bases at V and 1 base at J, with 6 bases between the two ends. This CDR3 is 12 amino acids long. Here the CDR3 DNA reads TGTGCCAGCTCCACCGGGAACACTGAAGCTTTCTTT. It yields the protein CASSTGNTEAFF. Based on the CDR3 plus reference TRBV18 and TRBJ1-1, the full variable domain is NAGVMQNPRHLVRRRGQEARLRCSPMKGHSHVYWYRQLPEEGLKFMVYLQKENIIDESGMPKERFSAEFPKEGPSILRIQQVVRGDSAAYFCASSTGNTEAFFGQGTRLTVV.

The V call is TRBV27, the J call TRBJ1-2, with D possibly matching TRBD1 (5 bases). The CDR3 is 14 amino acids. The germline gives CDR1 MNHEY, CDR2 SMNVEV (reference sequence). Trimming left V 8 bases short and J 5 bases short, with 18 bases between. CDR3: CASPRFGGWYGYTF. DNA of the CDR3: TGTGCCAGCCCCCGATTCGGGGGATGGTATGGCTACACCTTC.